These 22 T cell receptor beta chains came from one sample sequenced in a study of spatial heterogeneity in lung cancer. TCRdb re-derived calls from the 5' RACE reads in MiXCR, one entry per CDR3 protein. The sample lists under 4,000 distinct CDR3 sequences, approximately 32% occurring once. Time point indicated: sample taken at primary tumor resection. Whole RNA came from tumor, nontumor lung or frozen PBMC and was sequenced without being sorted. The input for sequencing was PBMCs, taken at surgery. The receptors stem from a female donor with early-stage non-small cell lung cancer.

As concerns this clonotype: This beta chain was picked up by a library intended for alpha chains and is off target, so its count carries little meaning. The chain uses TRBV30 and TRBJ2-1; 8 bases map to TRBD2. Unmatched junction bases numbered 15, after V lost 2 bases and J lost 15 bases. The CDR3 is made up of 14 amino acids. Germline CDR1 is GTSNPN and CDR2 is SVGIG (reference sequence). CDR3 amino acids: CAWSLAGGLGRMFF. As DNA, the CDR3 is TGTGCCTGGAGTTTGGCGGGAGGTTTGGGAAGAATGTTCTTC.

This clonotype was picked up a small number of times. This beta chain is a stray read from a library made for alpha chains; its abundance is not meaningful. V usage is TRBV7-2 and J usage is TRBJ2-1; possibly TRBD2 for D (6 bases). Germline V gene lookup returns CDR1 SGHTA and CDR2 FQGNSA. V was pared by 5 bases and J by 6 bases, with 14 bases between. The CDR3 contains 14 residues. In nucleotides, the CDR3 is TGTGCCAGCAGCCCCAGACTAGTACGCAATGAGCAGTTCTTC. It yields the protein CASSPRLVRNEQFF.

This clonotype is medium-sized (0.01 to 0.1%). This beta chain turned up in a library designed for alpha chains; as an off-target read, its abundance says little. The rearrangement uses TRBV5-1 and TRBJ2-7, with D uncertain. The CDR3 has 15 amino acids. CDR1 SGHRS and CDR2 YFSETQ come from the germline V gene. V gave up 4 bases and J gave up 3 bases, with 17 bases separating them. CDR3: CASSLGHRDLYEQYF. The CDR3 DNA follows: TGCGCCAGCAGCCTAGGTCACAGAGACCTCTACGAGCAGTACTTC.

This clonotype is labeled medium-sized (0.01 to 0.1%). Being off target in a library aimed at alpha chains, this beta chain has a size of little meaning. This rearrangement joins TRBV7-2 to TRBJ1-3; D not resolved. Germline V gene data show CDR1 as SGHTA and CDR2 as FQGNSA. The CDR3 loop spans 16 amino acids. Trimming cost V 2 bases and J 1 base, with 12 bases left between them. The CDR3 is CASSLSSGISGNTIYF. The CDR3 DNA sequence: TGTGCCAGCAGCTTAAGTAGCGGGATTTCTGGAAACACCATATATTTT. Using reference TRBV7-2 and TRBJ1-3 for the parts outside the CDR3, the full variable domain is GAGVSQSPSNKVTEKGKDVELRCDPISGHTALYWYRQSLGQGLEFLIYFQGNSAPDKSGLPSDRFSAERTGGSVSTLTIQRTQQEDSAVYLCASSLSSGISGNTIYFGEGSWLTVV.

Only a few counts were recorded for this clonotype. A library prepared for alpha chains yielded this beta chain as an off-target read; its size is of little meaning. The chain is built from TRBV15 and TRBJ2-7; weak D call: TRBD2 (5 bases). CDR1 and CDR2 from the germline V gene are LNHNV and YYDKDF (reference sequence). Trimming stripped 8 bases from V and 4 bases from J, with 18 bases between. This CDR3 is built from 14 residues. The CDR3 protein is CATLFLMGDYEQYV. The CDR3 DNA sequence: TGTGCCACCCTTTTTCTCATGGGAGATTACGAGCAGTACGTC.

Details on this clonotype: This beta chain is an unintended read in a library built for alpha chains; its size means little. The chain couples TRBV23-1 to TRBJ2-1; 11 positions agree with TRBD2. TRBV23-1 is sorted into the ORF group, with uncertain function. The ends lost 2 bases at V and 2 bases at J; junction bases unmatched: 14. This CDR3 is built from 20 residues. In DNA, the CDR3 is TGCGCCAGCAGTCAAGTGTTAGCGGGAGGGCCATGTAGGGCCTACAATGAGCAGTTCTTC. The encoded protein is CASSQVLAGGPCRAYNEQFF.

Notes on this clonotype: Within a library made for alpha chains, this beta chain is off target, and its count is uninformative. The rearrangement uses TRBV5-1 and TRBJ2-2; maybe TRBD1 (5 bases). CDR1 is SGHRS and CDR2 is YFSETQ in the germline V gene. V lost 5 bases to trimming and J lost 4 bases, with 12 bases between them. The CDR3 spans 14 residues. The CDR3 nucleotides read TGCGCCAGCAGGGGCGACAGCTCCACCGGGGAGCTGTTTTTT. Protein product: CASRGDSSTGELFF.

Concerning this clonotype itself: In a library made to pick up alpha chains, this beta chain is a stray read with a size that means little. CDR3 residues: CASWDGQGLAKNIQYF. The CDR3 DNA follows: TGTGCCAGCTGGGATGGACAGGGTCTAGCCAAAAACATTCAGTACTTC. The chain carries TRBV27 and TRBJ2-4, with TRBD1 matching 8 bases. Germline values: CDR1 MNHEY, CDR2 SMNVEV (reference sequence). The V and J ends lost 8 bases and 0 bases, in that order; junction bases with no gene match: 9. CDR3 length: 16 amino acids.

In its sample, this clonotype is medium-sized. With the library built for alpha chains, this beta chain is off target and its frequency is not meaningful. This rearrangement joins TRBV7-9 to TRBJ2-5; TRBD1 matches 9 bases. Looked up from germline, CDR1 is SEHNR and CDR2 is FQNEAQ (reference sequence). After removal of 5 bases from V and 1 base from J, the junction contained 2 bases not matched to a gene. This CDR3 spans 14 amino acids. The CDR3 DNA follows: TGTGCCAGCAGCATACAGGGGGCCCAAGAGACCCAGTACTTC. This encodes CASSIQGAQETQYF.

To note about this clonotype: For a library built for alpha chains, this beta chain is a stray read; little rests on its size. This chain connects TRBV7-8 to TRBJ2-3; no reliable D call. Trimming pared 4 bases from V and 2 bases from J, leaving 16 bases between. In germline, CDR1 is SGHVS, CDR2 FQNEAQ. The CDR3 covers 16 residues. For the CDR3, the DNA is TGTGCCAGCAGCTCCTCCATGGTCAGATTCACAGATACGCAGTATTTT. It specifies CASSSSMVRFTDTQYF.

In its sample, this clonotype was seen a few times. Since it is a stray read in a library aimed at alpha chains, this beta chain has a size that is not meaningful. This chain joins TRBV5-1 and TRBJ2-6, with D unresolved. Germline loops: CDR1 SGHRS, CDR2 YFSETQ. V lost 0 bases and J lost 11, with 9 bases in between. The CDR3 is 13 residues long. CDR3 residues: CASSLAPTDVLTF. The CDR3 nucleotides are TGCGCCAGCAGCTTGGCCCCCACAGACGTCCTGACTTTC.

This clonotype was seen a handful of times. Being off target in a library aimed at alpha chains, this beta chain has a size of little meaning. This rearrangement joins TRBV12-3 or TRBV12-4 to TRBJ2-7; 11 bases fit TRBD1. With V trimmed by 6 bases and J by 4 bases, 5 bases remained unmatched. The CDR3 is 14 amino acids. CDR3 DNA sequence: TGTGCCAGCAGCGCCGGACAGGGGGCTTACGAGCAGTACTTC. Translated, it gives CASSAGQGAYEQYF.

Only one count was recorded for this clonotype. The library was built for alpha chains, so this beta chain is an off-target read and its size means little. The genes are TRBV5-1 and TRBJ2-3, with D hard to call. The CDR3 is 15 amino acids. Trimming pared 0 bases from V and 4 bases from J, leaving 12 bases between. Germline V CDR1 and CDR2: SGHRS, YFSETQ. DNA of the CDR3: TGCGCCAGCAGCTTGGCCGGAAGGGCCCCAGATACGCAGTATTTT. It translates to CASSLAGRAPDTQYF. Complete variable domain (other parts from reference TRBV5-1 and TRBJ2-3): KAGVTQTPRYLIKTRGQQVTLSCSPISGHRSVSWYQQTPGQGLQFLFEYFSETQRNKGNFPGRFSGRQFSNSRSEMNVSTLELGDSALYLCASSLAGRAPDTQYFGPGTRLTVL.

As regards this clonotype: This beta chain is off target for a library built for alpha chains, so its abundance means little. The chain has TRBV3-1 and TRBJ2-7; D remains ambiguous. The CDR3 loop spans 15 amino acids. Germline V lookup: CDR1 LGHDT, CDR2 YNNKEL (reference sequence). The V and J ends lost 3 bases and 0 bases respectively, with 12 bases between them. CDR3 residues: CASSQEGLSSYEQYF. The CDR3 nucleotides read TGTGCCAGCAGCCAGGAAGGGCTGAGCTCCTACGAGCAGTACTTC.

As for this clonotype: Within a library made for alpha chains, this beta chain is off target, and its count is uninformative. The rearrangement joins TRBV6-5 to TRBJ2-5, with D maybe TRBD2 (7 bases). V was shortened by 5 bases and J by 1 base, with 14 bases between the two germline ends. The CDR3 length is 15 residues. Germline V gives CDR1 MNHEY, CDR2 SVGAGI. The DNA for the CDR3 is TGTGCCAGCAGTAGAAGGGGGGGACCCCAAGAGACCCAGTACTTC. Its protein product is CASSRRGGPQETQYF.

With respect to this clonotype: This beta chain came through as a stray read in a library set up for alpha chains, and its size says little. The V gene is TRBV10-1, the J gene TRBJ2-2, with D tentatively TRBD1 or TRBD2 (5 bases each). CDR3 length equals 13 residues. Germline CDR1 reads WNHNN; CDR2 reads SYGVQD (reference sequence). V lost 9 bases to trimming and J lost 0 bases, with 8 bases between them. The CDR3 DNA sequence: TGCGCCAGTGGGACGGCGAACACCGGGGAGCTGTTTTTT. Translation gives CASGTANTGELFF.

For this clonotype: In a library made to pick up alpha chains, this beta chain is a stray read with a size that means little. The chain links TRBV3-1 to TRBJ2-2; no reliable D call. This CDR3 is built from 13 residues. Germline loops: CDR1 LGHDT, CDR2 YNNKEL (reference sequence). V was clipped by 4 bases and J by 5 bases, with 8 bases between them. The CDR3 protein is CASSLLLTGELFF. CDR3 nucleotide sequence: TGTGCCAGCAGCCTCCTCCTAACCGGGGAGCTGTTTTTT.

To note about this clonotype: This beta chain is an unintended read in a library built for alpha chains; its size means little. The V gene is TRBV12-3 or TRBV12-4, the J gene TRBJ2-3; 7 bases are shared with TRBD2. The CDR3 has 14 amino acids. V dropped 8 bases and J dropped 2; count of bases not matched to a gene: 7. The CDR3 sequence is CASRRRETTDTQYF. The DNA of the CDR3 is TGTGCCAGCCGAAGGCGGGAGACCACAGATACGCAGTATTTT.

Comment on this clonotype: This beta chain is an unintended read in a library built for alpha chains; its size means little. V is TRBV28 and J is TRBJ2-7, with 8 nucleotides matching TRBD2. V trimming: 2 bases; J trimming: 4 bases; junction bases outside the gene matches: 7. CDR1 and CDR2 (germline): MDHEN, SYDVKM. CDR3 length: 15 amino acids. This chain's CDR3 is CASSLPRGRLYEQYF. Written as DNA, the CDR3 is TGTGCCAGCAGTTTACCTCGCGGGAGGTTGTACGAGCAGTACTTC. Using reference TRBV28 and TRBJ2-7 for the parts outside the CDR3, the full variable domain is DVKVTQSSRYLVKRTGEKVFLECVQDMDHENMFWYRQDPGLGLRLIYFSYDVKMKEKGDIPEGYSVSREKKERFSLILESASTNQTSMYLCASSLPRGRLYEQYFGPGTRLTVT.

As regards this clonotype: With the library built for alpha chains, this beta chain is off target and its frequency is not meaningful. The chain carries TRBV5-4 and TRBJ2-3; D not resolved. V was shortened by 4 bases and J by 6 bases, with 15 bases between the two germline ends. This CDR3 region has 14 residues. Germline values: CDR1 SGHNT, CDR2 YYREEE (reference sequence). CDR3 DNA: TGTGCCAGCAGCGGCACCCCTTCCGTTGATACGCAGTATTTT. Its protein product is CASSGTPSVDTQYF.

The sample holds a few counts of this clonotype. Because the library targeted alpha chains, this beta chain is an off-target read whose size means little. The chain joins TRBV7-2 to TRBJ2-3; tentatively, D is TRBD2 (6 bases). The CDR3 contains 15 residues. Trimming cost V 5 bases and J 0 bases, with 12 bases left between them. Looked up from germline, CDR1 is SGHTA and CDR2 is FQGNSA. The chain's CDR3 is CASSVKGGSTDTQYF. CDR3 sequence (DNA): TGTGCCAGCAGCGTCAAGGGAGGTAGCACAGATACGCAGTATTTT.

Turning to this clonotype: The library was prepared for alpha chains; this beta chain is a stray read, so its frequency means little. The rearrangement joins TRBV28 to TRBJ2-7; 10 positions agree with TRBD2. V lost 3 bases, J lost 7 bases, and 15 bases stayed unmatched. Germline loops: CDR1 MDHEN, CDR2 SYDVKM. The CDR3 sequence is 17 residues long. The CDR3 coding sequence is TGTGCCAGCAGTTTGAAGGGTATTCTAGCGGGAGCTGGTGAGCAGTACTTC. Amino acids: CASSLKGILAGAGEQYF.